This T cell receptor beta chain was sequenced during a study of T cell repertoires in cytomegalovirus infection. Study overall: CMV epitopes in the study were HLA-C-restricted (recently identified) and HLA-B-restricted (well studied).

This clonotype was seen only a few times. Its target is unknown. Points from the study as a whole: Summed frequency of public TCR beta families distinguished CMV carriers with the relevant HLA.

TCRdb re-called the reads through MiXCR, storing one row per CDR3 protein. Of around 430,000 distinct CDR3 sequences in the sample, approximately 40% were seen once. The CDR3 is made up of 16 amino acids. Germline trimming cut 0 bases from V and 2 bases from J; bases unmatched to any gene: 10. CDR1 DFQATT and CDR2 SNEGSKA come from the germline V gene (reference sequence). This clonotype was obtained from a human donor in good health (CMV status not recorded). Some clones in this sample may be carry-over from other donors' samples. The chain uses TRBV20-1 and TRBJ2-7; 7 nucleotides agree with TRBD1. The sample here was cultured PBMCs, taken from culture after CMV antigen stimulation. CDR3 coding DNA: TGCAGTGCTAGAGATTGGCTAACAGGGGATACCTACGAGCAGTACTTC. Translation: CSARDWLTGDTYEQYF.